The clone carrying this TCR beta chain was seen ten or more times. Its antigen is unknown. Genomic DNA, the template, was used for profiling of the TCR beta VDJ and CDR3. Each CDR3 protein is one row after TCRdb ran MiXCR on the reads. The repertoire holds 200,000 to 250,000 distinct CDR3 sequences, 34% seen once, with 1.1% in the top ten. Trimming took 2 bases from V and 5 from J; bases not matched to a gene: 6. Germline V gene lookup returns CDR1 SGDLS and CDR2 YYNGEE. The CDR3 spans 15 residues. This specimen comes from a study of CD8+CD57+ T cells in acquired aplastic anemia. Study details: Among healthy donors, CD4+ cells averaged roughly 11 million reads.

Notes on the study in general: No significant difference in CD8+ Simpson's diversity was found between patients and controls. It was found that nearly 30 CD8+ CDR3 sequences were shared between patients and controls.

The TCR comes from a human donor in good health, serving as a control. The sequencing sample was made of sorted CD4+, CD8+, or CD8+CD57+ T cells (not recorded which) from PBMCs. The rearrangement links TRBV9 to TRBJ2-2; 7 bases are a match to TRBD1. The CDR3 bases are TGTGCCAGCAGCGTCGGGACAGTTGAAACCGGGGAGCTGTTTTTT. Translation: CASSVGTVETGELFF.